The 10 T cell receptor beta chains reported below all come from one sample, sequenced in a study of cytomegalovirus exposure and HLA in healthy donors. Profiled with immunoSEQ multiplex PCR; TCRdb holds only in-frame clones, not every one. The sample lists about 100,000 clones; around 96% were seen once. The sequenced sample consisted of PBMCs. These receptors came from a woman younger than 30 in good health and CMV-seronegative.

The chain employs TRBV9 and TRBJ2-2, with TRBD2 identical over 12 bases. The CDR3 extends over 17 amino acids. Germline-derived CDR1 and CDR2 are SGDLS and YYNGEE. The J segment lost 1 base and the V segment lost 0 bases, leaving 1 base of the junction unmatched. The CDR3 DNA reads as TGTGCCAGCAGCGTAGGGACTAGCGGGGTGAACACCGGGGAGCTGTTTTTT. Encoded protein: CASSVGTSGVNTGELFF.

V and J are TRBV19 and TRBJ2-7; D possibly corresponds to TRBD1 (6 bases). Germline CDR1 is LNHDA and CDR2 is SQIVND (reference sequence). The CDR3 covers 15 residues. V lost 6 bases and J lost 0, with 15 bases in between. Here the CDR3 DNA reads TGTGCCAGTAGAGAACGACAGGCGATCTCCTACGAGCAGTACTTC. Protein: CASRERQAISYEQYF.

The chain recombines TRBV4-2 with TRBJ2-3, with D possibly being TRBD1 (6 bases). From germline, CDR1 is LGHNA and CDR2 YNFKEQ. V lost 0 bases, J lost 4 bases, and 11 bases lay in between. The CDR3 sequence is 15 residues long. The CDR3: CASSQDWQGPDTQYF. CDR3 nucleotide sequence: TGTGCCAGCAGCCAAGATTGGCAGGGGCCAGATACGCAGTATTTT.

CDR3 protein: CASSNGQGNQPQHF. The CDR3 coding sequence is TGTGCCAGCAGCAACGGACAGGGCAATCAGCCCCAGCATTTT. The chain has TRBV9 and TRBJ1-5; 7 nucleotides line up with TRBD1. The trim removed 4 bases at V and 2 bases at J, leaving 3 bases unmatched. CDR3 length: 14 residues. Germline values: CDR1 SGDLS, CDR2 YYNGEE.

The chain combines TRBV11-2 with TRBJ1-5; D unresolved. There are 15 residues in the CDR3. V was clipped by 0 bases and J by 1 base, with 7 bases between them. Germline loops: CDR1 SGHAT, CDR2 FQNNGV. CDR3 residues: CASSLDPGSNQPQHF. The DNA of the CDR3 is TGTGCCAGCAGCTTAGACCCCGGGAGCAATCAGCCCCAGCATTTT.

The V gene is TRBV18, the J gene TRBJ1-1, with D perhaps matching TRBD1 (5 bases). This CDR3 is built from 15 residues. V lost 3 bases and J 0 bases, leaving 11 bases between the germline ends. Germline assignment: CDR1 KGHSH and CDR2 LQKENI. The CDR3 DNA reads TGTGCCAGCTCACCCCCGGGAGGGGTGAACACTGAAGCTTTCTTT. It encodes CASSPPGGVNTEAFF.

The chain couples TRBV9 to TRBJ1-5, with 8 bases lining up with TRBD1. Germline trimming cut 0 bases from V and 5 bases from J; bases unmatched to any gene: 13. The CDR3 extends over 18 amino acids. Germline V gives CDR1 SGDLS, CDR2 YYNGEE. Written as DNA, the CDR3 is TGTGCCAGCAGCGTAGATATTGGATTACACAGGGGGGATCAGCCCCAGCATTTT. It translates to CASSVDIGLHRGDQPQHF. Filled out from reference TRBV9 and TRBJ1-5, the complete variable domain reads DSGVTQTPKHLITATGQRVTLRCSPRSGDLSVYWYQQSLDQGLQFLIQYYNGEERAKGNILERFSAQQFPDLHSELNLSSLELGDSALYFCASSVDIGLHRGDQPQHFGDGTRLSIL.

The chain couples TRBV19 to TRBJ2-1; 10 bases line up with TRBD2. With 3 bases clipped from V and 6 bases from J, the junction kept 5 bases outside the gene matches. This CDR3 has 15 residues. CDR1 LNHDA and CDR2 SQIVND come from the germline V gene (reference sequence). The CDR3 DNA sequence: TGTGCCAGTAGTATCGGGACTAGCGCCCCCAATGAGCAGTTCTTC. Its translation: CASSIGTSAPNEQFF.

J is TRBJ2-1 and V is TRBV7-8, with TRBD2 matching over 8 bases. V lost 0 bases to trimming and J lost 0 bases; unmatched junction nucleotides: 7. Germline CDR1 and CDR2: SGHVS and FQNEAQ. The CDR3 covers 18 residues. CDR3 bases: TGTGCCAGCAGCTTAGCGCGGGCGGGGGGAAGCTCCTACAATGAGCAGTTCTTC. Its translation is CASSLARAGGSSYNEQFF.

This clone occurred once. The chain joins TRBV27 to TRBJ1-2; a possible D gene is TRBD1 (5 bases). This CDR3 region has 12 residues. Trimming left V 7 bases short and J 5 bases short, with 11 bases between. Germline CDR1 reads MNHEY; CDR2 reads SMNVEV (reference sequence). DNA for the CDR3: TGTGCCAGCAAGGTCCCAGGGTATGGCTACACCTTC. Encoded protein: CASKVPGYGYTF.